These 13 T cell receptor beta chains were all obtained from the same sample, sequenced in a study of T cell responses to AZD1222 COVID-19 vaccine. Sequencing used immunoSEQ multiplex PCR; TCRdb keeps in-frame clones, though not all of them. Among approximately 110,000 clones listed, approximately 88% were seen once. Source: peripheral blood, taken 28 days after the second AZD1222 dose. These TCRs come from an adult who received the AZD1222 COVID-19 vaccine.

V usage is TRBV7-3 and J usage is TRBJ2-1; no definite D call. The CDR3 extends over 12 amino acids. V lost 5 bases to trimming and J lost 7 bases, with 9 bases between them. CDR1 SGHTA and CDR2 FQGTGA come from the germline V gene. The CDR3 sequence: CASSLDGNEQFF. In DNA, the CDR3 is TGTGCCAGCAGCCTAGATGGGAATGAGCAGTTCTTC.

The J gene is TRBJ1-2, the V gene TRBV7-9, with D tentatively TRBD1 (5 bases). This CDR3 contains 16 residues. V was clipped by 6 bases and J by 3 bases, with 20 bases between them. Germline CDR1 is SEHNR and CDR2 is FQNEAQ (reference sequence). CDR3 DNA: TGTGCCAGCAGTGTGCAGGGATCCTGGGTAGACTATGGCTACACCTTC. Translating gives CASSVQGSWVDYGYTF.

The CDR3 DNA reads as TGTGCCAGCAGCCAGGACAGCAGAGCTTTCTTT. Translated, it gives CASSQDSRAFF. This chain joins TRBV6-2 or TRBV6-3 and TRBJ1-1; D is perhaps TRBD1 (6 bases). Germline CDR1 is MNHEY and CDR2 is SVGEGT. V shed 6 bases and J shed 10 bases, with 12 bases lying between them. This CDR3 is 11 amino acids long.

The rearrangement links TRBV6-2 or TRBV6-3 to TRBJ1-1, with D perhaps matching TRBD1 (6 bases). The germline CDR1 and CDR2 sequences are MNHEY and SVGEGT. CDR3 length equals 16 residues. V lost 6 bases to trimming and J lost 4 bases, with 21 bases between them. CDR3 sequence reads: CASSTRNLPGVTEAFF. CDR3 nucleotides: TGTGCCAGCAGCACTAGAAACCTCCCAGGGGTCACTGAAGCTTTCTTT.

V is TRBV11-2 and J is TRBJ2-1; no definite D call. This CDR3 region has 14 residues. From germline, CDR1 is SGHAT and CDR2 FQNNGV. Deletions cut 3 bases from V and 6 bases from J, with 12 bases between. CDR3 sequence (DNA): TGTGCCAGCAGCTTCCGTACTCCCGTCAATGAGCAGTTCTTC. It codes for CASSFRTPVNEQFF.

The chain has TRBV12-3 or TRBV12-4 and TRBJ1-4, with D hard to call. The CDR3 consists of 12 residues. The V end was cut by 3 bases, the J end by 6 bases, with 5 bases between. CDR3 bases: TGTGCCAGCAGTTTTCAGGATGAAAAACTGTTTTTT. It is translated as CASSFQDEKLFF.

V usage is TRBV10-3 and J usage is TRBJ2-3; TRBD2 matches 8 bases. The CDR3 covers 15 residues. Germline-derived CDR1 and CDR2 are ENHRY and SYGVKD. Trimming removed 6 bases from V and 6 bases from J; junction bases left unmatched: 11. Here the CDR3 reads CAIRGGRGADDTQYF. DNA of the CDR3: TGTGCCATCAGGGGGGGGCGGGGGGCCGACGATACGCAGTATTTT.

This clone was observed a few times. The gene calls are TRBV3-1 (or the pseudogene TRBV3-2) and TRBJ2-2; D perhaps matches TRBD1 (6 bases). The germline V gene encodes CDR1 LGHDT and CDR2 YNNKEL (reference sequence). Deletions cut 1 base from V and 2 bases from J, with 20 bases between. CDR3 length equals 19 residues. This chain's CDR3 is CASSQGVYRVRRNTGELFF. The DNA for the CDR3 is TGTGCCAGCAGCCAAGGGGTTTACAGGGTGAGGCGAAACACCGGGGAGCTGTTTTTT.

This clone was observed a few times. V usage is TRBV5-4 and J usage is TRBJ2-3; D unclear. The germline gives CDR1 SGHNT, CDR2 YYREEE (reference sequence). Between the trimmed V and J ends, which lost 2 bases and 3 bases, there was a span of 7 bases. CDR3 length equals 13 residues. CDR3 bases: TGTGCCAGCAGCTTACGGCAAACAGATACGCAGTATTTT. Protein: CASSLRQTDTQYF. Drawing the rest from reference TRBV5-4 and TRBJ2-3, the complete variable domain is ETGVTQSPTHLIKTRGQQVTLRCSSQSGHNTVSWYQQALGQGPQFIFQYYREEENGRGNFPPRFSGLQFPNYSSELNVNALELDDSALYLCASSLRQTDTQYFGPGTRLTVL.

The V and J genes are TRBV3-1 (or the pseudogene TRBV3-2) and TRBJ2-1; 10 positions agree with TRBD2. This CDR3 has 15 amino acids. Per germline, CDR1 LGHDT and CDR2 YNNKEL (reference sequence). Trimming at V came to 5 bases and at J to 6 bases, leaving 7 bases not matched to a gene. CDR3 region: CASSETSGVPNEQFF. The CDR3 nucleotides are TGTGCCAGCAGCGAAACTAGCGGGGTGCCCAATGAGCAGTTCTTC.

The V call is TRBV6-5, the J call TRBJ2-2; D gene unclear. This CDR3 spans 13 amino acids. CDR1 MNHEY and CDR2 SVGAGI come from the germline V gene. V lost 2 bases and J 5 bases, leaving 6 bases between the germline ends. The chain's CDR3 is CASSYILTGELFF. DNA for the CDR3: TGTGCCAGCAGTTACATTTTGACCGGGGAGCTGTTTTTT.

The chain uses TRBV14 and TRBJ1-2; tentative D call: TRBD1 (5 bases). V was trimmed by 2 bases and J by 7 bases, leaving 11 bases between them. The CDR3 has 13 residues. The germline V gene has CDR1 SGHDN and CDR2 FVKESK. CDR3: CASSQPLGAGYTF. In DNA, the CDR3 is TGTGCCAGCAGCCAACCCCTCGGGGCTGGCTACACCTTC.

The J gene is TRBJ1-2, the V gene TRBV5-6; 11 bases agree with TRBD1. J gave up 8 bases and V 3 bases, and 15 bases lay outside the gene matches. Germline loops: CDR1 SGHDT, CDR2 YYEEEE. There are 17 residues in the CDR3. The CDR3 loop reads CASSSPSSGQGANGYTF. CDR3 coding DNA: TGTGCCAGCAGCTCACCGTCCTCCGGACAGGGGGCGAACGGCTACACCTTC.